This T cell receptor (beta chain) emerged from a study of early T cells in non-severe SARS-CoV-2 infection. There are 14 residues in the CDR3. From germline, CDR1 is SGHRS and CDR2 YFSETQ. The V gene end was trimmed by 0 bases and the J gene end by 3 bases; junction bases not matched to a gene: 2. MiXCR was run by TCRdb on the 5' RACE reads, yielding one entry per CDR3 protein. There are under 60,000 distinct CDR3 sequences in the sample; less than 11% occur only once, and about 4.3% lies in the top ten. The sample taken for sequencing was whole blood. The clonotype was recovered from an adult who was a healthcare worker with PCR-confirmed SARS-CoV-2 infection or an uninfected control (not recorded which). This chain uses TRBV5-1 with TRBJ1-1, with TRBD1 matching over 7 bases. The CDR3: CASSLGDRDTEAFF. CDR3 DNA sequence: TGCGCCAGCAGCTTGGGTGACAGGGACACTGAAGCTTTCTTT.